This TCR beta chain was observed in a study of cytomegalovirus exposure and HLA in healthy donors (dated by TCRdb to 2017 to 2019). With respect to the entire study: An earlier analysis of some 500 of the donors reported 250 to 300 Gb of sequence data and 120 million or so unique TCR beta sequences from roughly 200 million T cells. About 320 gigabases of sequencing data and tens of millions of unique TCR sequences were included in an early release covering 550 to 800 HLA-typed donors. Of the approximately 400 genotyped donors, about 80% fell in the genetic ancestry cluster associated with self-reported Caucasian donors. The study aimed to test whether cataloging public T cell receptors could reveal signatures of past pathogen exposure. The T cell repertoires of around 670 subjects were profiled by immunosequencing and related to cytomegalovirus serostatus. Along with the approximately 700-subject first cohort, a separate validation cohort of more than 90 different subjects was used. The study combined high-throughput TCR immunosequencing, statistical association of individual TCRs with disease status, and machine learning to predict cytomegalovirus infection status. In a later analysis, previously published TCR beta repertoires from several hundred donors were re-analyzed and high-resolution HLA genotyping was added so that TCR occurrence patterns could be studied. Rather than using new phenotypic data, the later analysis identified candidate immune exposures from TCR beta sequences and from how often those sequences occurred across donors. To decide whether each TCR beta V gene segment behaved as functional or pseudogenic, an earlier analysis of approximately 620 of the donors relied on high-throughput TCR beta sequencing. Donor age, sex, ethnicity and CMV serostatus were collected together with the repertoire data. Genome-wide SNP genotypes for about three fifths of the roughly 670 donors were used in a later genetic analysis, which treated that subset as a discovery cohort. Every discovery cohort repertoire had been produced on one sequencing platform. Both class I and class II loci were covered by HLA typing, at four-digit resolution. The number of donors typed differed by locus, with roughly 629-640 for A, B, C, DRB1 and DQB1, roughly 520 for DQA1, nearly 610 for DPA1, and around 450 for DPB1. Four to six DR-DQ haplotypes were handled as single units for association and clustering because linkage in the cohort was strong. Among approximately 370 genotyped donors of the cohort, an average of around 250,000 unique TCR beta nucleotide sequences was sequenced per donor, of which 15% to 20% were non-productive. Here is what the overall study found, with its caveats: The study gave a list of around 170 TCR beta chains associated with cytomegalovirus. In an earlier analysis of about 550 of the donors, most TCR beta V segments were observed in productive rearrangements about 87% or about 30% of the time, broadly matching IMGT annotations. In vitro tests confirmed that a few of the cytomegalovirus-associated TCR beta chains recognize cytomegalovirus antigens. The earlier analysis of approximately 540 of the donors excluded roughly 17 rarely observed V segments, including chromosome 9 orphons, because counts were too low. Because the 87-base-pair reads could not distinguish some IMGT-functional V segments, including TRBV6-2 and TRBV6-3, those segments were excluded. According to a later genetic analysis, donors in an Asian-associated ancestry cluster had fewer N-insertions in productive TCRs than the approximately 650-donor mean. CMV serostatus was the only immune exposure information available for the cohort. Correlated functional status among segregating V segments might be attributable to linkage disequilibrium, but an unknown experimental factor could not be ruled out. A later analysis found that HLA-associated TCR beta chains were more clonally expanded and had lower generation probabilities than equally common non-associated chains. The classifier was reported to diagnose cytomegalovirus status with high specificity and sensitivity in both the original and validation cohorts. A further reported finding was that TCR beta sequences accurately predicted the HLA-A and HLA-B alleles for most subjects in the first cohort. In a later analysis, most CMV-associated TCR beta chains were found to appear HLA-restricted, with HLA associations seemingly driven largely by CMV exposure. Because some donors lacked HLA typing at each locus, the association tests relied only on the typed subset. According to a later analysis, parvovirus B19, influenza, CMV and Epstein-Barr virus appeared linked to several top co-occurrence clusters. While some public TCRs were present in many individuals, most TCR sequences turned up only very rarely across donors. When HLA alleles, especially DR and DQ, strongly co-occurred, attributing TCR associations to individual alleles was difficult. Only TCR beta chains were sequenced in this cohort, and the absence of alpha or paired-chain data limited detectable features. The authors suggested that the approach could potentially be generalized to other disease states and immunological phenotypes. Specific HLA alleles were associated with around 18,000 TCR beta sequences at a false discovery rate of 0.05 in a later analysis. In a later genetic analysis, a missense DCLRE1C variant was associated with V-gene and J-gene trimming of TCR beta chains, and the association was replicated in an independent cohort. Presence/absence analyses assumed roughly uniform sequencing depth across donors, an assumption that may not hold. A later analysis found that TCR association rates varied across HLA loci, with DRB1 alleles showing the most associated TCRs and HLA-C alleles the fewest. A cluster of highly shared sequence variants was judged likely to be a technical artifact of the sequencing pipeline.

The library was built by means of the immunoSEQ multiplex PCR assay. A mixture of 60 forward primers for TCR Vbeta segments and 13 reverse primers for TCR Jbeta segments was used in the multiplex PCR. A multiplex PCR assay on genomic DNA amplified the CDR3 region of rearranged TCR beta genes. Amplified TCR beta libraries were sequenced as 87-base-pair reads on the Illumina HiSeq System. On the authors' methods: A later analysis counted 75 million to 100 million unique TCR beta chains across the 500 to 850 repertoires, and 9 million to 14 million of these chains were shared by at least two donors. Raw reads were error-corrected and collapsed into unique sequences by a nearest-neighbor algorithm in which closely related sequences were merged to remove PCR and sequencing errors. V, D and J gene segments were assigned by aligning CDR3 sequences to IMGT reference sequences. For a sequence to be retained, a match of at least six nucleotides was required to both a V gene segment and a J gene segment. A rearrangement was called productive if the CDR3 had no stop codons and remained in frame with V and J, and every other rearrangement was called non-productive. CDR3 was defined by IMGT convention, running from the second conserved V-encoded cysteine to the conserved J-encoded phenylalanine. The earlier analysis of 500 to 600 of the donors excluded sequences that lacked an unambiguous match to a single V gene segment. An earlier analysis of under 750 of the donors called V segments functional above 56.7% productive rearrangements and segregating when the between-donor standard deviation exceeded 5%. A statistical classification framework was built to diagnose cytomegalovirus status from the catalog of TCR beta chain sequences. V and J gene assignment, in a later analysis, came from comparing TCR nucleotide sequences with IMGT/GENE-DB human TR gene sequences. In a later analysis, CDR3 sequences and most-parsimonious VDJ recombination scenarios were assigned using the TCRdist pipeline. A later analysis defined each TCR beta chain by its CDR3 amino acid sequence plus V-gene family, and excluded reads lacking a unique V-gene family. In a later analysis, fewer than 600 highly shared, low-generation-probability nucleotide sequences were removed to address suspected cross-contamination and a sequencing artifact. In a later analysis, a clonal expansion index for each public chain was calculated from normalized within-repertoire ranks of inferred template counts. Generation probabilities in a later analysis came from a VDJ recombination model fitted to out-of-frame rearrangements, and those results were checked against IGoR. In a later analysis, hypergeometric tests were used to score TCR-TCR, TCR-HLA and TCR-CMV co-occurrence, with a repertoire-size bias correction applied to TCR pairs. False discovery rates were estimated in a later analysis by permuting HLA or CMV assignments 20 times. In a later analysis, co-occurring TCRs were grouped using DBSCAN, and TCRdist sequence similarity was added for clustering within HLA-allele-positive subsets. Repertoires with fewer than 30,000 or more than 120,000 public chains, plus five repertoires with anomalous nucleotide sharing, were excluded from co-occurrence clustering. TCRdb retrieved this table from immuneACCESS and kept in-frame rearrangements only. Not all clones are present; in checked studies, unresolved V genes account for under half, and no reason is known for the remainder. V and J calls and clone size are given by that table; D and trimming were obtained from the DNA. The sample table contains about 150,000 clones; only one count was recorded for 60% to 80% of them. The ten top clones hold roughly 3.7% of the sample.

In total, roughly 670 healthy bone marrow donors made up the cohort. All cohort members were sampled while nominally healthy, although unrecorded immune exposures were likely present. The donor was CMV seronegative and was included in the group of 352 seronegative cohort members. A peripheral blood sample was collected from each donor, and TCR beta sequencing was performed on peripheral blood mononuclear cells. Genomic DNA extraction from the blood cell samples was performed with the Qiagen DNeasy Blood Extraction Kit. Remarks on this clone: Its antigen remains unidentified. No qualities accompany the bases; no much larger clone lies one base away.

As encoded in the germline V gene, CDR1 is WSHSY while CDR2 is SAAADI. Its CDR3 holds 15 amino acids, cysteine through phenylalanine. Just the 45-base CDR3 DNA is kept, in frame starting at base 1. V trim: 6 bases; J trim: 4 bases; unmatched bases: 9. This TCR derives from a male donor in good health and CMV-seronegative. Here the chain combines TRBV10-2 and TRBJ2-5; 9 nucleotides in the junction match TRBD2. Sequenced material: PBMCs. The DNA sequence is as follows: TGCGCCAGCAGCCAACAGACTAGCGGTGGAGAGACCCAGTACTTC. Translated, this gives CASSQQTSGGETQYF.